Shown below are 16 T cell receptor beta chains from a single sample sequenced in a study of control samples from healthy donors and cancer patients. Profiled with immunoSEQ multiplex PCR; TCRdb holds only in-frame clones, not every one. There are roughly 450,000 clones in the sample; 80% to 95% occur only once, and 5.5% to 8% lies in the top ten. The sequencing input was PBMCs. Every receptor here comes from a man aged 35 to 55 with head and neck cancer.

This clone was seen only a few times. The chain employs TRBV6-4 and TRBJ2-1; 13 bases align to TRBD2. Germline lookup yields CDR1 MRHNA and CDR2 SNTAGT. V gave up 6 bases and J gave up 4 bases; unmatched junction bases: 3. The length of the CDR3 is 15 residues. DNA of the CDR3: TGTGCCAGCAGCGCGACTAGCGGGGGGTACAATGAGCAGTTCTTC. Protein sequence: CASSATSGGYNEQFF.

CDR3 region: CASSYGPGGSQETQYF. The CDR3 DNA follows: TGTGCCAGCAGTTACGGTCCGGGAGGTAGCCAAGAGACCCAGTACTTC. The V gene is TRBV6-2 or TRBV6-3, the J gene TRBJ2-5, with 7 nucleotides matching TRBD2. CDR3 length equals 16 residues. The V gene's germline CDR1 is MNHEY and CDR2 SVGEGT. V lost 2 bases to trimming and J lost 1 base; unmatched junction nucleotides: 7.

The chain recombines TRBV27 with TRBJ2-7; D not resolved. CDR1 is MNHEY, CDR2 SMNVEV, per germline (reference sequence). V was trimmed by 3 bases and J by 5 bases, leaving 11 bases between them. The CDR3 sequence is 13 residues long. Written as DNA, the CDR3 is TGTGCCAGCAGTTTCTTCCCCTCGGACGAGCAGTACTTC. This gives the protein CASSFFPSDEQYF.

This clone was detected only a few times. The V and J genes are TRBV2 and TRBJ2-7; 8 nucleotides line up with TRBD1. J gave up 0 bases and V 7 bases, and 5 bases lay outside the gene matches. CDR1 SNHLY and CDR2 FYNNEI come from the germline V gene. The CDR3 spans 14 residues. The CDR3 region is CASTQGANSYEQYF. The CDR3 region has the DNA TGTGCCAGCACCCAGGGGGCGAACTCCTACGAGCAGTACTTC.

This rearrangement joins TRBV6-2 or TRBV6-3 to TRBJ1-6; 7 bases fit TRBD1. CDR1 and CDR2 (germline): MNHEY, SVGEGT. This CDR3 contains 17 residues. V shed 2 bases and J 7 bases; nucleotides not matched to a gene: 11. The CDR3 coding sequence is TGTGCCAGCAGTTACATCGGAGGGGGCGTCGGGAATTCACCCCTCCACTTT. Amino acid sequence: CASSYIGGGVGNSPLHF.

This clone was detected only once. The DNA for the CDR3 is TGCGCCAGCAGCTTGGAGGGACAGGGCGACTATGGCTACACCTTC. Protein: CASSLEGQGDYGYTF. V gene TRBV5-1 combines with J gene TRBJ1-2; the match to TRBD1 covers 9 bases. Germline trimming cut 0 bases from V and 3 bases from J; bases unmatched to any gene: 3. Germline V gene data show CDR1 as SGHRS and CDR2 as YFSETQ. The CDR3 sequence is 15 residues long. Looking up the rest from reference TRBV5-1 and TRBJ1-2 gives the full variable domain: KAGVTQTPRYLIKTRGQQVTLSCSPISGHRSVSWYQQTPGQGLQFLFEYFSETQRNKGNFPGRFSGRQFSNSRSEMNVSTLELGDSALYLCASSLEGQGDYGYTFGSGTRLTVV.

The CDR3 here is CAWSGRQGTGNQPQHF. CDR3 in DNA: TGTGCCTGGAGTGGCAGACAGGGTACGGGCAATCAGCCCCAGCATTTT. The genes are TRBV30 and TRBJ1-5; 7 positions match TRBD1. The CDR3 length is 16 residues. The V gene end was trimmed by 1 base and the J gene end by 2 bases; junction bases not matched to a gene: 8. The germline CDR1 and CDR2 sequences are GTSNPN and SVGIG (reference sequence).

The V call is TRBV6-6, the J call TRBJ1-2; D uncertain. Germline CDR1 MNHNY, CDR2 SVGAGI (reference sequence). This CDR3 comprises 14 residues. The V end was cut by 8 bases, the J end by 0 bases, with 13 bases between. CDR3 bases: TGTGCCAGCGGCCAAACGCCGCCTAACTATGGCTACACCTTC. Translation gives CASGQTPPNYGYTF.

The V and J genes are TRBV6-4 and TRBJ1-2; D is perhaps TRBD1 (6 bases). This CDR3 contains 13 residues. Trimming cost V 5 bases and J 0 bases, with 7 bases left between them. CDR1 and CDR2 from the germline V gene are MRHNA and SNTAGT. CDR3 bases: TGTGCCAGCAGTAAGGGGGCTAACTATGGCTACACCTTC. Its protein is CASSKGANYGYTF.

The chain couples TRBV6-1 to TRBJ2-3; 7 nucleotides match TRBD2. The CDR3 runs 14 residues. Looked up from germline, CDR1 is MNHNS and CDR2 is SASEGT. Trimming at V came to 2 bases and at J to 8 bases, leaving 7 bases not matched to a gene. The CDR3 spells CASSEWSGGSTQYF. Here the CDR3 DNA reads TGTGCCAGCAGTGAATGGTCGGGGGGATCTACGCAGTATTTT.

The chain joins TRBV18 to TRBJ2-3; 9 bases are shared with TRBD2. Germline-derived CDR1 and CDR2 are KGHSH and LQKENI. Losses at the gene ends were 6 bases for V and 4 bases for J; bases not matched to a gene: 8. The CDR3 extends over 15 amino acids. DNA of the CDR3: TGTGCCAGCTCTTTGGGTAGCGGGAGTCCAGATACGCAGTATTTT. It codes for CASSLGSGSPDTQYF.

V usage is TRBV7-3 and J usage is TRBJ2-7; 8 nucleotides agree with TRBD1. The CDR3 covers 15 residues. V was pared by 5 bases and J by 4 bases, with 10 bases of the junction left unmatched. Per germline, CDR1 SGHTA and CDR2 FQGTGA. The CDR3 region is CASSPTGQELYEQYF. CDR3 bases: TGTGCCAGCAGCCCAACGGGACAGGAATTATACGAGCAGTACTTC. The whole variable domain, remainder taken from reference TRBV7-3 and TRBJ2-7, is GAGVSQTPSNKVTEKGKYVELRCDPISGHTALYWYRQSLGQGPEFLIYFQGTGAADDSGLPNDRFFAVRPEGSVSTLKIQRTERGDSAVYLCASSPTGQELYEQYFGPGTRLTVT.

V and J are TRBV11-2 and TRBJ2-5, with TRBD2 matching over 11 bases. Trimming took 1 base from V and 4 from J; bases not matched to a gene: 2. The length of the CDR3 is 15 residues. The V gene's germline CDR1 is SGHAT and CDR2 FQNNGV. This chain's CDR3 is CASSLALAGGETQYF. In DNA form, the CDR3 reads TGTGCCAGCAGCTTAGCCCTAGCGGGGGGAGAGACCCAGTACTTC.

This clone has a handful of counts. Within the sample, other DNA sequences also encode this same CDR3. The V call is TRBV12-3 or TRBV12-4, the J call TRBJ2-5; possibly TRBD1 or TRBD2 for D (5 bases each). V lost 3 bases and J lost 1, with 6 bases in between. The CDR3 length is 13 residues. The CDR3 loop is CASSLGRQETQYF. CDR3 bases: TGTGCCAGCAGTTTGGGACGCCAAGAGACCCAGTACTTC.

J is TRBJ2-3 and V is TRBV12-3 or TRBV12-4; D is perhaps TRBD2 (5 bases). V was clipped by 5 bases and J by 4 bases, with 7 bases between them. The CDR3 covers 12 residues. CDR3 sequence: CASSGESDTQYF. The CDR3 coding sequence is TGTGCCAGCAGTGGGGAGTCAGATACGCAGTATTTT.

This rearrangement joins TRBV19 to TRBJ1-1; D is ambiguous. Germline loops: CDR1 LNHDA, CDR2 SQIVND (reference sequence). Trimming stripped 5 bases from V and 2 bases from J, with 12 bases between. The CDR3 sequence is 14 residues long. CDR3 coding DNA: TGTGCCAGTAGTGGAAGGCAGACCAACACTGAAGCTTTCTTT. It encodes CASSGRQTNTEAFF.